Given below is one T cell receptor beta chain in context. Its antigen remains unidentified. No base qualities exist here, and no much larger clone lies one base off it. Interpreted using the paper, the treatment or condition label stands for: roughly 11-day PBMC culture with coronavirus spike peptide pools or control peptides (ViraFEST assay). To expand antigen-specific T cells with peptide pools and then pick out the expanded clonotypes through TCR sequencing, the study relied on the ViraFEST assay. The convalescent patients' positive SARS-CoV-2 PCR tests fell between March and December 2020, which was before the Alpha, Beta and Delta variants emerged in the United States. Each well held around 2 million PBMCs cultured in IMDM containing roughly 5% human AB serum and roughly 9.7 IU/ml IL-2, with 9 to 10 ug/ml peptide pools added. Half of the culture medium was replaced with fresh IL-2-containing medium on days 3 and 7. Once the cells had been in culture for less than 11 days, the EasySep CD4+ T cell isolation kit was used to isolate CD4+ T cells by negative selection. Ficoll-Paque Plus gradient centrifugation was used to isolate PBMCs from whole blood, and the isolated PBMCs were then either used fresh or cryopreserved at -140C. Each culture condition was generally run in triplicate wells.

Libraries were constructed by PCR. DNA from cultured CD4+ T cells was subjected to TCR sequencing with the Oncomine TCR Beta short-read assay at the Johns Hopkins FTIC core. The QIAamp micro DNA kit was used to extract genomic DNA from the cultured CD4+ T cells. Oncomine TCR Beta libraries from cultured CD4+ T cells were pooled using unique dual indexes and sequenced on an Illumina iSeq 100. In the original analysis: Non-productive sequences were removed, and CDR3s not starting with C, not ending with F or W, or shorter than 7 amino acids were discarded. The MANAFEST web application was used to identify antigen-specific clonotypes by comparing peptide-stimulated wells against reference wells and other culture wells. An FDR below 0.05, an odds ratio above 5, and a productive frequency above 0.1% in at least two of three replicate wells were required for clones to be considered positive. A clonotype was classed as cross-reactive if the clonotype showed significant expansion both in SARS-CoV-2 spike wells and in at least one common cold coronavirus spike condition. Similarity between CDR3 sequences was evaluated in R version 3.6.1 using Levenshtein distances (stringdist) and unrooted phylogenetic trees (ape). TCRdb reworked the public reads: Q25 trimming with fastp, MiXCR clone assembly, productive beta chains retained. Duplicate CDR3 protein sequences are folded into a single record with the most common DNA and genes. These V and J calls derive from TCRdb rather than the authors' analysis. In all, the sample holds roughly 5,400 distinct CDR3 sequences, and about 42% of those were seen once. The ten top clones hold 25% to 30% of the sample.

The germline V and J ends show losses of 6 bases and 6 bases respectively, and no gene match explains 8 bases of the junction. The CDR3 measures 15 amino acids from cysteine to phenylalanine. Only the CDR3 portion is preserved as DNA: 45 bases, with reading frame beginning at the first base. Based on the germline V gene, the CDR1 and CDR2 sequences are MNHNS and SASEGT. The data originate from a study of vaccination and CD4 T cells after COVID-19 (dated by TCRdb to between 2021 and 2024). About the study as a whole: Convalescent patients had a positive SARS-CoV-2 result on nasal swab PCR, and of these patients, some ten had mild disease and one had severe disease. Post-COVID blood samples were collected from convalescent patients a median of approximately 93 days after diagnosis, with a range of roughly 35 to 180 days. Post-vaccine blood samples were obtained a median of around 74 days after the second vaccine dose, with a range of roughly 12 to 250 days. Culture stimuli were overlapping spike peptide pools from SARS-CoV-2 and from the common cold coronaviruses HCoV-NL63, HCoV-OC43 and HCoV-229E. In ten to eleven COVID-19 convalescent patients and a few infection-naive healthy vaccine recipients, the spike-specific CD4+ TCR repertoire before mRNA vaccination was compared with the repertoire after mRNA vaccination. Two doses of either the Pfizer-BioNTech BNT162b2 vaccine (n=8) or the Moderna mRNA-1273 vaccine (n=2) were administered to participants. In the convalescent cohort there were six males and four females, among whom were two Hispanic individuals, seven Caucasians, two Asians and one multiracial person. In control cultures, a CEFX viral epitope pool was used as positive control, an HIV-1 Nef peptide pool was used as negative control, or no peptide was added.

Study-level results and caveats: Nearly all vaccine-specific clones in convalescent patients (304 of 307) were mono-reactive for SARS-CoV-2 spike rather than cross-reactive with common cold coronaviruses. In convalescent patients, a median 86.3% of post-vaccine SARS-CoV-2-reactive clones were detected only after vaccination, and vaccine-specific priming was suggested by this finding. Relatively few convalescent patients were included in the study, and early timepoints after natural infection were not analyzed. Although the median number of SARS-CoV-2-reactive clonotypes went up from around 19 after infection to roughly 40 after vaccination, the increase was not significant.

The V and J genes are TRBV6-1 and TRBJ1-6; a stretch of 7 junction bases matches TRBD1. Sequenced material: CD4+ T cells from blood, cultured in vitro. This receptor was obtained from a human donor who had recovered from COVID-19. The CDR3 reads CASRPPGQPNSPLHF. Read as DNA, the sequence is TGTGCCAGCAGACCCCCGGGACAGCCTAATTCACCCCTCCACTTT.